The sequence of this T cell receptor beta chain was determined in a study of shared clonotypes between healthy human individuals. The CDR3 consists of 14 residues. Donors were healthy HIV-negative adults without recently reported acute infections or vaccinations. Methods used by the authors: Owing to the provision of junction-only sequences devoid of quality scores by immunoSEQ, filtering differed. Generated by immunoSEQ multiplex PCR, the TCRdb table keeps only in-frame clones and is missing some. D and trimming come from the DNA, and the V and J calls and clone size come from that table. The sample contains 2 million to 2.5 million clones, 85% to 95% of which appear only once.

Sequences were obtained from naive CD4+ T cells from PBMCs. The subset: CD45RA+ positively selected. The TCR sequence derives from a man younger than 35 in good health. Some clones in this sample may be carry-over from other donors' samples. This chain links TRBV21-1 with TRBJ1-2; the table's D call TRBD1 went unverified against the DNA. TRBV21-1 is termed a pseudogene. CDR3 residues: CASSKKAGGDGYTF. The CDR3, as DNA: TGTGCCAGCAGCAAAAAGGCAGGGGGCGATGGCTACACCTTC.